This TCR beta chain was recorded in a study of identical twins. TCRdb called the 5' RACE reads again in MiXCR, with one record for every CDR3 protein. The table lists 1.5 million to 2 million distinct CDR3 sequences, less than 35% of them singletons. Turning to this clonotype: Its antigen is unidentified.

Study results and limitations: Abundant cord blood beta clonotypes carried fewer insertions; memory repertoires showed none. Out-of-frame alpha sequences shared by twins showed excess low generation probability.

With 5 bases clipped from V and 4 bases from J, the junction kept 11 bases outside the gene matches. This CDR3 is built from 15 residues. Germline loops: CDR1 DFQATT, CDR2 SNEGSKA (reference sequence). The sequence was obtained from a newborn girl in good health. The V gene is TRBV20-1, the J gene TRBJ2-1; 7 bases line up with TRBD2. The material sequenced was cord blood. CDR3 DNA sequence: TGCAGTGCTTCCGAGCCTAGCGGCTTATACAATGAGCAGTTCTTC. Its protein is CSASEPSGLYNEQFF.